This TCR beta chain is drawn from a study of blood T cell repertoires in COVID-19. For the study at large: The origin of the acute and convalescent COVID-19 samples was the United States, Italy and Spain. T cells, B-cell-depleted T cells, or PBMCs supplied cDNA or gDNA.

A note on this clone: Other DNA sequences from this sample encode an identical CDR3 as well.

The repertoire was sequenced with immunoSEQ multiplex PCR; TCRdb's copy has only in-frame clones and lacks some. The sample lists roughly 310,000 clones, about 88% occurring once. The CDR3 is 13 amino acids. Germline V CDR1 and CDR2: MNHEY, SVGAGI. V was pared by 9 bases and J by 1 base, with 13 bases between. Sequenced input: PBMCs or T cells enriched from blood (not recorded which). The gene calls are TRBV6-5 and TRBJ2-7, with a possible D match to TRBD2 (5 bases). The receptor was derived from a woman aged 40 to 50 who had recovered from COVID-19. CDR3 in DNA: TGTGCCAGTAAAACGGGGTCTTCCTACGAGCAGTACTTC. As protein: CASKTGSSYEQYF.